Listed below are T cell receptor beta chains from one sample, sequenced in a study of blood T cell repertoires in COVID-19. The protocol was immunoSEQ multiplex PCR, while the TCRdb copy is restricted to in-frame clones and leaves out a portion. The table has approximately 260,000 clones, roughly 80% seen once. Sequencing was done on a sample of PBMCs or T cells enriched from blood (not recorded which). Receptors were obtained from a man under 40 with acute COVID-19. Each CDR3 is given with its conserved first and last residue. D genes are given only for firm matches. Not all rows give a size; the values are once, few, many and, for expanded clones, a class.

v_call: TRBV21-1
clone_size: -
j_call: TRBJ2-5
d_call: -
cdr3_nt: TGTGCCAGCAGCGGTAGTGAGGGCAGGGAGACCCAGTACTTC
cdr3_aa: CASSGSEGRETQYF

v_call: TRBV6-5
clone_size: -
j_call: TRBJ1-1
d_call: -
cdr3_nt: TGTGCCAGCAGTAGAGTTGGGCTGGCTGAAGCTTTCTTT
cdr3_aa: CASSRVGLAEAFF

v_call: TRBV4-3
clone_size: -
j_call: TRBJ2-1
d_call: -
cdr3_nt: TGCGCCAGCAGCCAAGAGGGCTTCCTCTCCTACAATGAGCAGTTCTTC
cdr3_aa: CASSQEGFLSYNEQFF

v_call: TRBV19
clone_size: -
j_call: TRBJ2-1
d_call: TRBD2
cdr3_nt: TGTGCCAGTCAGCTAGCGGGAGACCCCTACAATGAGCAGTTCTTC
cdr3_aa: CASQLAGDPYNEQFF

v_call: TRBV5-8
clone_size: -
j_call: TRBJ2-3
d_call: TRBD2
cdr3_nt: TGTGCCAGCAGCTTGGTGGGACTAGCGGGGGGCACAGATACGCAGTATTTT
cdr3_aa: CASSLVGLAGGTDTQYF

v_call: TRBV7-2
clone_size: -
j_call: TRBJ1-2
d_call: TRBD1
cdr3_nt: TGTGCCAGCAGTCAACACCGGGACAGGGGCGGCTACACCTTC
cdr3_aa: CASSQHRDRGGYTF

v_call: TRBV27
clone_size: -
j_call: TRBJ2-1
d_call: TRBD1
cdr3_nt: TGTGCCAGCAGTTTAGGACAGGGGCTCTACAATGAGCAGTTCTTC
cdr3_aa: CASSLGQGLYNEQFF

v_call: TRBV7-9
clone_size: once
j_call: TRBJ1-2
d_call: -
cdr3_nt: TGTGCCAGCAGCAAACAAGACAACTTTAACTATGGCTACACCTTC
cdr3_aa: CASSKQDNFNYGYTF

v_call: TRBV10-3
clone_size: -
j_call: TRBJ2-3
d_call: TRBD2
cdr3_nt: TGTGCCATCAGTGGCGCTTTAGCGGGAGGCACAGATACGCAGTATTTT
cdr3_aa: CAISGALAGGTDTQYF

v_call: TRBV6-5
clone_size: -
j_call: TRBJ1-6
d_call: TRBD1
cdr3_nt: TGTGCCAGCACCGGACAGGGAAATTCACCCCTCCACTTT
cdr3_aa: CASTGQGNSPLHF

v_call: TRBV18
clone_size: -
j_call: TRBJ2-2
d_call: TRBD1
cdr3_nt: TGTGCCAGCTCACAGGACAGGGGATCCGCCGGGGAGCTGTTTTTT
cdr3_aa: CASSQDRGSAGELFF

v_call: TRBV6-6
clone_size: few
j_call: TRBJ1-3
d_call: TRBD1
cdr3_nt: TGTGCCAGCAGTTACGGGGGACAGGGATCAGGAAACACCATATATTTT
cdr3_aa: CASSYGGQGSGNTIYF

v_call: TRBV9
clone_size: once
j_call: TRBJ2-1
d_call: TRBD1
cdr3_nt: TGTGCCAGCAGCGCGGGGACAGGGGGTACGAATGAGCAGTTCTTC
cdr3_aa: CASSAGTGGTNEQFF

v_call: TRBV7-6
clone_size: -
j_call: TRBJ2-3
d_call: TRBD2
cdr3_nt: TGTGCCAGCAGCCTCGGGACTAGTGCATCAGATACGCAGTATTTT
cdr3_aa: CASSLGTSASDTQYF

v_call: TRBV6-5
clone_size: -
j_call: TRBJ1-5
d_call: TRBD1
cdr3_nt: TGTGCCAGCAGTCAACAGGGGTTGAGCAATCAGCCCCAGCATTTT
cdr3_aa: CASSQQGLSNQPQHF

v_call: TRBV11-2
clone_size: -
j_call: TRBJ2-3
d_call: TRBD2
cdr3_nt: TGTGCCAGCAGCCTCGGGACTAGCGTTAGCACAGATACGCAGTATTTT
cdr3_aa: CASSLGTSVSTDTQYF

v_call: TRBV9
clone_size: -
j_call: TRBJ1-2
d_call: -
cdr3_nt: TGTGCCAGCAGCGTAGCTGTTAGGGGAGGCTATGGCTACACCTTC
cdr3_aa: CASSVAVRGGYGYTF